These 11 T cell receptor beta chains were sequenced from one sample in a study of cytomegalovirus exposure and HLA in healthy donors. Researchers ran the PCR with 60 Vbeta and 13 Jbeta primers. Clones were read by immunoSEQ multiplex PCR, and TCRdb kept only the in-frame ones, dropping some. The sample includes fewer than 250,000 clones, about 77% of them seen just once. Sequences were obtained from PBMCs. All receptors derive from a man younger than 45 in good health and CMV-seropositive.

The rearrangement uses TRBV11-2 and TRBJ2-2; no clear D gene. The CDR3 spans 12 residues. Trimming pared 7 bases from V and 8 bases from J, leaving 11 bases between. The germline gives CDR1 SGHAT, CDR2 FQNNGV. CDR3: CASTRVEGELFF. The CDR3 bases are TGTGCCAGCACCCGGGTGGAGGGGGAGCTGTTTTTT. Full variable domain (missing parts from reference TRBV11-2 and TRBJ2-2): EAGVAQSPRYKIIEKRQSVAFWCNPISGHATLYWYQQILGQGPKLLIQFQNNGVVDDSQLPKDRFSAERLKGVDSTLKIQPAKLEDSAVYLCASTRVEGELFFGEGSRLTVL.

The rearrangement uses TRBV9 and TRBJ1-4, with a weak D call TRBD1 (6 bases). The CDR3 contains 14 residues. Germline values: CDR1 SGDLS, CDR2 YYNGEE. The V and J ends lost 4 bases and 5 bases respectively, with 12 bases between them. CDR3 amino acids: CASSPPDSNEKLFF. The CDR3 DNA is TGTGCCAGCAGCCCTCCGGACAGCAATGAAAAACTGTTTTTT. The whole variable domain, filled in from reference TRBV9 and TRBJ1-4, reads DSGVTQTPKHLITATGQRVTLRCSPRSGDLSVYWYQQSLDQGLQFLIQYYNGEERAKGNILERFSAQQFPDLHSELNLSSLELGDSALYFCASSPPDSNEKLFFGSGTQLSVL.

The chain combines TRBV19 with TRBJ2-7, with TRBD2 matching 8 bases. The CDR3 is 15 amino acids. Germline values: CDR1 LNHDA, CDR2 SQIVND (reference sequence). Trimming took 4 bases from V and 2 from J; bases not matched to a gene: 7. The CDR3: CASSRAGEAPYEQYF. The CDR3 region has the DNA TGTGCCAGTAGTAGAGCGGGAGAGGCCCCCTACGAGCAGTACTTC.

The chain has TRBV19 and TRBJ2-5, with D maybe TRBD2 (6 bases). The CDR3 is made up of 16 amino acids. Trimming removed 6 bases from V and 4 bases from J, with 21 bases in between. Per germline, CDR1 LNHDA and CDR2 SQIVND (reference sequence). The CDR3, as DNA: TGTGCCAGTAGGCCCGACCCGGGACTTAGGGGAGAGACCCAGTACTTC. This codes for CASRPDPGLRGETQYF.

V is TRBV7-2 and J is TRBJ2-5, with 7 bases identical to TRBD2. The V segment lost 1 base and the J segment 5 bases; nucleotides outside the gene matches: 1. The germline CDR1 and CDR2 sequences are SGHTA and FQGNSA. This CDR3 is built from 13 residues. In DNA form, the CDR3 reads TGTGCCAGCAGCTTAGGGGGGGGTGAGACCCAGTACTTC. Translation: CASSLGGGETQYF.

This clone was observed a handful of times. The chain has TRBV19 and TRBJ1-1; D is ambiguous. Germline V gene sequence: CDR1 LNHDA, CDR2 SQIVND (reference sequence). Between the trimmed V and J ends, which lost 1 base and 7 bases, there was a span of 7 bases. The CDR3 length is 12 residues. The CDR3 is CASSIGGYEAFF. Written as DNA, the CDR3 is TGTGCCAGTAGTATAGGAGGCTATGAAGCTTTCTTT.

This rearrangement joins TRBV28 to TRBJ2-7, with TRBD1 as a possible D gene (5 bases). The CDR3 loop spans 14 amino acids. Germline-derived CDR1 and CDR2 are MDHEN and SYDVKM. V was pared by 6 bases and J by 3 bases, with 15 bases between. CDR3 residues: CASSPPIDSYEQYF. The CDR3 bases are TGTGCCAGCAGCCCTCCTATTGACAGCTACGAGCAGTACTTC.

V gene TRBV28 combines with J gene TRBJ1-1, with D perhaps matching TRBD1 (5 bases). V shed 2 bases and J shed 9 bases, with 7 bases lying between them. This CDR3 has 11 residues. Looked up from germline, CDR1 is MDHEN and CDR2 is SYDVKM. The CDR3 sequence is CASSLGHKAFF. The CDR3 nucleotides are TGTGCCAGCAGTTTAGGACATAAAGCTTTCTTT.

This clone occurred a few times. The chain uses TRBV29-1 and TRBJ1-2, with TRBD1 matching over 12 bases. V lost 4 bases to trimming and J lost 4 bases; unmatched junction nucleotides: 4. Germline V gene data show CDR1 as SQVTM and CDR2 as ANQGSEA. There are 14 residues in the CDR3. The CDR3 DNA follows: TGCAGCGTTGGGGACAGGGGGCTGGGCTATGGCTACACCTTC. Translation: CSVGDRGLGYGYTF.

Only one count was recorded for this clone. This chain joins TRBV5-1 and TRBJ2-3; 11 bases map to TRBD2. CDR1 is SGHRS and CDR2 is YFSETQ in the germline V gene. The CDR3 runs to 14 residues. With V trimmed by 4 bases and J by 6 bases, 4 bases remained unmatched. As DNA, the CDR3 is TGCGCCAGCAGCACCCTAGCGGGGGGCGATACGCAGTATTTT. It specifies CASSTLAGGDTQYF. Using reference TRBV5-1 and TRBJ2-3 for the parts outside the CDR3, the full variable domain is KAGVTQTPRYLIKTRGQQVTLSCSPISGHRSVSWYQQTPGQGLQFLFEYFSETQRNKGNFPGRFSGRQFSNSRSEMNVSTLELGDSALYLCASSTLAGGDTQYFGPGTRLTVL.

The chain links TRBV5-4 to TRBJ2-4, with D perhaps matching TRBD1 (6 bases). V lost 3 bases to trimming and J lost 4 bases, with 11 bases between them. This CDR3 is 14 amino acids long. From germline, CDR1 is SGHNT and CDR2 YYREEE (reference sequence). CDR3 residues: CASSWGGQKNIQYF. Here the CDR3 DNA reads TGTGCCAGCAGCTGGGGTGGACAGAAAAACATTCAGTACTTC.